The 32 T cell receptor beta chains given below trace back to one sample, sequenced in a study of beta chain features in type 1 diabetes. Reverse transcribing all isolated RNA meant expressed TCRB transcripts were sequenced. TCRdb's table, derived via immunoSEQ multiplex PCR, lists solely in-frame clones and lacks some. The sample yields some 60,000 clones, 59% seen once. Input material: Tregs from blood. These TCRs come from a woman aged 18-29 years in good health.

V is TRBV11-2 and J is TRBJ1-4, with D unresolved. CDR1 is SGHAT, CDR2 FQNNGV, per germline. This CDR3 contains 14 residues. Trimming removed 2 bases from V and 7 bases from J, with 11 bases in between. In DNA, the CDR3 is TGTGCCAGCAGCTTAAGGGTAGCGGGTGAAAAACTGTTTTTT. The encoded protein is CASSLRVAGEKLFF.

The chain is built from TRBV7-9 and TRBJ2-7, with TRBD1 matching over 10 bases. Germline V gene lookup returns CDR1 SEHNR and CDR2 FQNEAQ (reference sequence). Trimming removed 3 bases from V and 2 bases from J; junction bases left unmatched: 1. The CDR3 totals 14 residues. For the CDR3, the DNA is TGTGCCAGCAGCTTCGGGACAGGGGCCTACGAGCAGTACTTC. Translated: CASSFGTGAYEQYF.

V gene TRBV30 combines with J gene TRBJ2-2, with D maybe TRBD2 (5 bases). This CDR3 comprises 13 residues. Trimming pared 3 bases from V and 6 bases from J, leaving 11 bases between. Germline values: CDR1 GTSNPN, CDR2 SVGIG (reference sequence). The chain's CDR3 is CAWSPGVPGELFF. Here the CDR3 DNA reads TGTGCCTGGAGCCCCGGGGTTCCCGGGGAGCTGTTTTTT. The entire variable domain, with the rest obtained from reference TRBV30 and TRBJ2-2, is as follows: SQTIHQWPATLVQPVGSPLSLECTVEGTSNPNLYWYRQAAGRGLQLLFYSVGIGQISSEVPQNLSASRPQDRQFILSSKKLLLSDSGFYLCAWSPGVPGELFFGEGSRLTVL.

This chain uses TRBV19 with TRBJ1-5; no clear D. In germline, CDR1 is LNHDA, CDR2 SQIVND (reference sequence). This CDR3 contains 15 residues. The V gene lost 3 bases and the J gene lost 2 bases, with 11 bases spanning the gap. The CDR3 sequence is CASSISRSGNQPQHF. In DNA, the CDR3 is TGTGCCAGTAGTATTTCCAGGTCGGGCAATCAGCCCCAGCATTTT.

The V gene is TRBV9, the J gene TRBJ1-5, with D unresolved. V gave up 5 bases and J gave up 2 bases, with 11 bases separating them. Per the germline V gene, CDR1 is SGDLS and CDR2 is YYNGEE. The CDR3 length is 14 residues. CDR3 protein: CASRVGRGNQPQHF. CDR3 sequence (DNA): TGTGCCAGCAGGGTGGGGAGAGGCAATCAGCCCCAGCATTTT.

This clone has only a few counts. V gene TRBV2 combines with J gene TRBJ1-5, with 7 nucleotides matching TRBD1. CDR3 length: 14 residues. V lost 0 bases and J lost 4; bases outside the gene matches: 0. Germline V gene data show CDR1 as SNHLY and CDR2 as FYNNEI. CDR3: CASSEADRNQPQHF. The CDR3, as DNA: TGTGCCAGCAGTGAAGCGGACAGGAATCAGCCCCAGCATTTT.

This clone was observed a single time. V and J are TRBV6-6 and TRBJ1-2; 9 bases are a match to TRBD1. The V segment lost 4 bases and the J segment 4 bases; nucleotides outside the gene matches: 7. Germline CDR1 and CDR2: MNHNY and SVGAGI (reference sequence). The CDR3 is made up of 15 amino acids. In DNA form, the CDR3 reads TGTGCCAGCAGTTCTCCGGGACAGGGCACCTATGGCTACACCTTC. This codes for CASSSPGQGTYGYTF.

This chain links TRBV6-5 with TRBJ1-3, with TRBD1 identical over 8 bases. This CDR3 has 15 amino acids. In germline, CDR1 is MNHEY, CDR2 SVGAGI. V shed 2 bases, J shed 9 bases, and the junction held 9 bases outside the gene matches. The CDR3 is CASSYPRGRGGTIYF. In DNA form, the CDR3 reads TGTGCCAGCAGTTACCCCAGGGGGCGCGGGGGCACCATATATTTT.

The CDR3: CASSLDQNYGYTF. The CDR3, as DNA: TGTGCCAGCAGCTTGGACCAGAACTATGGCTACACCTTC. The chain is built from TRBV5-4 and TRBJ1-2, with unresolved D. The germline CDR1 and CDR2 sequences are SGHNT and YYREEE (reference sequence). Between the trimmed V and J ends, which lost 0 bases and 2 bases, there was a span of 5 bases. The CDR3 sequence is 13 residues long.

This sequence joins TRBV4-1 and TRBJ1-2, with D possibly matching TRBD1 (6 bases). Trimming shortened V by 0 bases and J by 5 bases, and 16 bases separated the two germline ends. Germline assignment: CDR1 MGHRA and CDR2 YSYEKL. The CDR3 has 16 residues. The chain's CDR3 is CASSQDLGRGTYGYTF. Written as DNA, the CDR3 is TGCGCCAGCAGCCAAGACTTGGGCAGGGGAACTTATGGCTACACCTTC.

The chain recombines TRBV20-1 with TRBJ2-3; D is unresolved. The V end was cut by 5 bases, the J end by 6 bases, with 9 bases between. The CDR3 extends over 11 amino acids. Germline V gene sequence: CDR1 DFQATT, CDR2 SNEGSKA (reference sequence). DNA for the CDR3: TGCAGTGCTCGTATTTCCGATACGCAGTATTTT. This gives the protein CSARISDTQYF.

This clone was seen a handful of times. This sequence joins TRBV7-2 and TRBJ2-3, with TRBD2 identical over 13 bases. Germline values: CDR1 SGHTA, CDR2 FQGNSA. This CDR3 comprises 15 residues. The V segment lost 5 bases and the J segment 9 bases; nucleotides outside the gene matches: 8. The DNA for the CDR3 is TGTGCCAGCAGCCCGAGTGGGACTAGCGGGGTGACGCAGTATTTT. Translating it yields CASSPSGTSGVTQYF.

The chain links TRBV7-9 to TRBJ2-1; no clear D. Trimming took off 0 bases at V and 3 bases at J, with 6 bases between the two ends. The germline CDR1 and CDR2 sequences are SEHNR and FQNEAQ (reference sequence). This CDR3 is built from 14 residues. This CDR3 reads CASSLAADYNEQFF. CDR3 DNA: TGTGCCAGCAGCTTAGCGGCAGACTACAATGAGCAGTTCTTC.

The rearrangement joins TRBV6-1 to TRBJ2-5, with D maybe TRBD1 (6 bases). There are 15 residues in the CDR3. V was cut by 5 bases and J by 5 bases, with 18 bases left in between. In germline, CDR1 is MNHNS, CDR2 SASEGT. The CDR3: CASSNPLGAGETQYF. For the CDR3, the DNA is TGTGCCAGCAGTAACCCGTTGGGGGCTGGTGAGACCCAGTACTTC.

This clone was seen a handful of times. The chain uses TRBV30 and TRBJ2-1, with D tentatively TRBD2 (6 bases). V gave up 0 bases and J gave up 5 bases, with 11 bases separating them. The germline CDR1 and CDR2 sequences are GTSNPN and SVGIG (reference sequence). The CDR3 has 14 amino acids. This chain's CDR3 is CAWSVTGLNNEQFF. The CDR3 region has the DNA TGTGCCTGGAGTGTTACAGGACTAAACAATGAGCAGTTCTTC.

The gene calls are TRBV29-1 and TRBJ1-2; 8 nucleotides match TRBD1. The CDR3 runs 12 residues. V shed 6 bases, J shed 8 bases, and the junction held 8 bases outside the gene matches. The germline V gene encodes CDR1 SQVTM and CDR2 ANQGSEA. CDR3 sequence reads: CSVRGQGLGYTF. CDR3 bases: TGCAGCGTCCGTGGACAGGGATTAGGCTACACCTTC.

The chain carries TRBV27 and TRBJ2-1; TRBD2 matches at 7 bases. The CDR3 loop spans 15 amino acids. Germline loops: CDR1 MNHEY, CDR2 SMNVEV (reference sequence). Trimming took 1 base from V and 6 from J; bases not matched to a gene: 6. This CDR3 reads CASSLFAGVGNEQFF. CDR3 coding DNA: TGTGCCAGCAGTTTATTTGCGGGAGTCGGCAATGAGCAGTTCTTC.

The chain links TRBV6-1 to TRBJ2-7, with 7 bases aligning to TRBD2. Germline-derived CDR1 and CDR2 are MNHNS and SASEGT. The CDR3 length is 14 residues. With 0 bases clipped from V and 3 bases from J, the junction kept 2 bases outside the gene matches. CDR3 DNA sequence: TGTGCCAGCAGTGAAGCGGGGGGGGACTACGAGCAGTACTTC. Its protein is CASSEAGGDYEQYF.

The chain recombines TRBV5-4 with TRBJ2-2; tentatively, D is TRBD1 (6 bases). The germline gives CDR1 SGHNT, CDR2 YYREEE (reference sequence). V was cut by 0 bases and J by 5 bases, with 14 bases left in between. CDR3 size: 16 residues. CDR3 bases: TGTGCCAGCAGCTTGGGGGGGCTTCAGGGTACCGGGGAGCTGTTTTTT. Protein: CASSLGGLQGTGELFF.

About this clone itself: Other DNA variants within this sample encode the same CDR3. The rearrangement joins TRBV6-1 to TRBJ2-3; 7 bases map to TRBD2. The CDR3 sequence is 15 residues long. In germline, CDR1 is MNHNS, CDR2 SASEGT. V shed 3 bases, J shed 3 bases, and the junction held 6 bases outside the gene matches. In DNA, the CDR3 is TGTGCCAGCAGTGAGATAGCGGGTGGGACAGATACGCAGTATTTT. Protein product: CASSEIAGGTDTQYF.

A note on this clone: At one of its ends the junction is not consistent with the germline gene, which may arise from a read error. Other nucleotide sequences from this sample produce the same CDR3. This chain joins TRBV5-6 and TRBJ1-1, with 7 positions matching TRBD1. The CDR3 is made up of 15 amino acids. Germline V gene lookup returns CDR1 SGHDT and CDR2 YYEEEE. Written as DNA, the CDR3 is TGTGCCAGCAGCTTCTTAGGGGGCGCGAACACCGAAGCTTTCTTT. Protein sequence: CASSFLGGANTEAFF. Filled out from reference TRBV5-6 and TRBJ1-1, the complete variable domain reads DAGVTQSPTHLIKTRGQQVTLRCSPKSGHDTVSWYQQALGQGPQFIFQYYEEEERQRGNFPDRFSGHQFPNYSSELNVNALLLGDSALYLCASSFLGGANTEAFFGQGTRLTVV.

This clone was seen more than once but under ten times. The gene calls are TRBV5-1 and TRBJ2-7, with 10 positions matching TRBD1. V lost 4 bases, J lost 3 bases, and 4 bases stayed unmatched. This CDR3 has 14 residues. Looked up from germline, CDR1 is SGHRS and CDR2 is YFSETQ. Here the CDR3 reads CASSSRTGGYEQYF. For the CDR3, the DNA is TGCGCCAGCAGCAGCCGGACAGGGGGCTACGAGCAGTACTTC. Together with reference TRBV5-1 and TRBJ2-7, the CDR3 gives the full variable domain: KAGVTQTPRYLIKTRGQQVTLSCSPISGHRSVSWYQQTPGQGLQFLFEYFSETQRNKGNFPGRFSGRQFSNSRSEMNVSTLELGDSALYLCASSSRTGGYEQYFGPGTRLTVT.

The chain uses TRBV6-5 and TRBJ1-2; D is unclear. The CDR3 length is 14 residues. In germline, CDR1 is MNHEY, CDR2 SVGAGI. Trimming took off 4 bases at V and 2 bases at J, with 11 bases between the two ends. In nucleotides, the CDR3 is TGTGCCAGCAGTTTGAGGTATTCAAACTATGGCTACACCTTC. This gives the protein CASSLRYSNYGYTF.

The chain recombines TRBV4-3 with TRBJ1-2, with D tentatively TRBD1 (6 bases). V lost 0 bases and J 11 bases, leaving 13 bases between the germline ends. The germline gives CDR1 LGHNA, CDR2 YSLEER. This CDR3 region has 13 residues. CDR3 nucleotide sequence: TGCGCCAGCAGCCAAGAGAAGGGGGTAGGTTACACCTTC. It yields the protein CASSQEKGVGYTF.

J is TRBJ2-2 and V is TRBV9; TRBD1 agrees at 7 bases. Looked up from germline, CDR1 is SGDLS and CDR2 is YYNGEE. The CDR3 totals 15 residues. After removal of 0 bases from V and 3 bases from J, the junction contained 2 bases not matched to a gene. The CDR3, as DNA: TGTGCCAGCAGCGTAGAGGGGACAGACACCGGGGAGCTGTTTTTT. Its translation: CASSVEGTDTGELFF.

This clone has only a few counts. The genes are TRBV9 and TRBJ2-2; D unclear. The V end was cut by 4 bases, the J end by 7 bases, with 8 bases between. The V gene's germline CDR1 is SGDLS and CDR2 YYNGEE. This CDR3 contains 12 residues. CDR3 bases: TGTGCCAGCAGCAACTTCGGCGGGGAGCTGTTTTTT. This encodes CASSNFGGELFF.

This clone has a single count. This chain links TRBV5-1 with TRBJ2-3; 12 bases are a match to TRBD2. Germline V gives CDR1 SGHRS, CDR2 YFSETQ. V trimming: 1 base; J trimming: 6 bases; junction bases outside the gene matches: 9. The CDR3 sequence is 17 residues long. This CDR3 reads CASSLSLAGGPWDTQYF. The CDR3 bases are TGCGCCAGCAGCTTGTCCCTAGCGGGGGGGCCTTGGGATACGCAGTATTTT.

The rearrangement links TRBV4-2 to TRBJ2-1; D possibly corresponds to TRBD2 (6 bases). V was pared by 4 bases and J by 7 bases, with 11 bases between. CDR1 LGHNA and CDR2 YNFKEQ come from the germline V gene. The CDR3 sequence is 13 residues long. The CDR3 region has the DNA TGTGCCAGCAGCCGCCGGGACTTTAATGAGCAGTTCTTC. This gives the protein CASSRRDFNEQFF.

This clone was seen more than once but under ten times. V and J are TRBV5-1 and TRBJ2-2, with TRBD2 matching 9 bases. Germline V gives CDR1 SGHRS, CDR2 YFSETQ. CDR3 length equals 17 residues. The V segment lost 4 bases and the J segment 4 bases; nucleotides outside the gene matches: 11. The CDR3 coding sequence is TGCGCCAGCAGCCCTAGGGGTAGCGGGAGCGTCACCGGGGAGCTGTTTTTT. Translating gives CASSPRGSGSVTGELFF.

This clone was detected only a few times. The chain's CDR3 is CAWSVHGGTDTQYF. CDR3 coding DNA: TGTGCCTGGAGTGTACATGGGGGGACAGATACGCAGTATTTT. The rearrangement joins TRBV30 to TRBJ2-3; TRBD2 might be the D (6 bases). Germline V CDR1 and CDR2: GTSNPN, SVGIG (reference sequence). The CDR3 has 14 residues. Between the trimmed V and J ends, which lost 0 bases and 3 bases, there was a span of 10 bases.

The J gene is TRBJ2-1, the V gene TRBV5-1, with 8 bases aligning to TRBD2. Germline assignment: CDR1 SGHRS and CDR2 YFSETQ. The ends lost 3 bases at V and 8 bases at J; junction bases unmatched: 10. This CDR3 has 15 residues. For the CDR3, the DNA is TGCGCCAGCAGCTCCCGCGGGGGGAGTGGCGATGAGCAGTTCTTC. Amino acid sequence: CASSSRGGSGDEQFF.

This clone was seen once. The rearrangement joins TRBV5-1 to TRBJ2-7; TRBD1 aligns across 9 bases. Trimming removed 4 bases from V and 5 bases from J; junction bases left unmatched: 1. Germline V CDR1 and CDR2: SGHRS, YFSETQ. The CDR3 length is 12 residues. Here the CDR3 DNA reads TGCGCCAGCAGCCGGGACAGGGACGAGCAGTACTTC. Its translation: CASSRDRDEQYF.